The 2 T cell receptor beta chains presented below share a single source sample, sequenced in a study of T cell repertoires in cytomegalovirus infection (dated by TCRdb to between 2018 and 2021). The sequencing machine was an Illumina HiSeq 1500. TCRdb reworked the public reads: Q25 trimming with fastp, MiXCR clone assembly, productive beta chains retained. Entries that share a CDR3 protein sequence are merged under the most common genes and DNA. This sample holds roughly 990,000 distinct CDR3 sequences; roughly 31% were observed only once. The ten most abundant clones make up under 15% of the sample. Reading the label with the study, this specimen's treatment or condition is: in vitro stimulation with specific CMV peptide epitopes to enrich CMV-specific T cells. These receptors are not linked to any known antigen. This material consisted of cultured CD8+ T cells from PBMCs, taken from culture after CMV antigen stimulation. The origin of the receptors is a human donor in good health (CMV status not recorded). Some clones in this sample may be carry-over from other donors' samples.

The sample holds a few counts of this clonotype. This chain connects TRBV7-8 to TRBJ2-7; 11 bases line up with TRBD1. V dropped 5 bases and J dropped 2; count of bases not matched to a gene: 11. Germline CDR1 reads SGHVS; CDR2 reads FQNEAQ. The CDR3 is 17 amino acids. In DNA, the CDR3 is TGTGCCAGCAGCCCCAAGGTAGGACAGGGGGCTCCCTACGAGCAGTACGTC. It encodes CASSPKVGQGAPYEQYV.

For this clonotype: This may come from a read error, since a much larger clone is one base off. The CDR3 bases are TGTGCCAGTAGTATTCAGAGCACAGATACGCAGTATTTT. It translates to CASSIQSTDTQYF. V and J are TRBV19 and TRBJ2-3; the D is unclear. From germline, CDR1 is LNHDA and CDR2 SQIVND (reference sequence). V gave up 3 bases and J gave up 0 bases, with 4 bases separating them. This CDR3 is built from 13 residues.